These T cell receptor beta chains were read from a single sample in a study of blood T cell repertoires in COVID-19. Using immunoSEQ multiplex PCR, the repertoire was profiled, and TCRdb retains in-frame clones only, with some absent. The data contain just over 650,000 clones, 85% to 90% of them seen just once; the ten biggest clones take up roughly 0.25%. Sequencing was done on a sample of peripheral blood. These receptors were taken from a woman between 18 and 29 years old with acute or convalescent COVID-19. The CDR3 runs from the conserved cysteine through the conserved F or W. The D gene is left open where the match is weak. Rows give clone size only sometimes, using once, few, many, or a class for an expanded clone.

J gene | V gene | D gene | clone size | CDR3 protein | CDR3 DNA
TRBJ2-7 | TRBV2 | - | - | CASSEGHRGTYEQYF | TGTGCCAGCAGTGAAGGGCATAGGGGAACCTACGAGCAGTACTTC
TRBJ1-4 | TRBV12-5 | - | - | CASGPSDRSEKLFF | TGTGCTAGTGGTCCCTCGGACAGAAGTGAAAAACTGTTTTTT
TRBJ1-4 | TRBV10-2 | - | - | CASSEVLGGSGKLFF | TGCGCCAGCAGTGAAGTGCTCGGGGGGTCTGGAAAACTGTTTTTT
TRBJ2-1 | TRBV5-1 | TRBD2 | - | CASSLVSSSSGGGSYNEQFF | TGCGCCAGCAGCTTGGTTTCGTCCTCTAGCGGGGGAGGCTCCTACAATGAGCAGTTCTTC
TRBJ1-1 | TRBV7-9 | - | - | CASSFRDNTEAFF | TGTGCCAGCAGCTTCCGGGATAACACTGAAGCTTTCTTT
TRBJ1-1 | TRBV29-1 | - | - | CSAPRPGPTFTEAFF | TGCAGCGCACCCCGGCCAGGGCCCACTTTCACTGAAGCTTTCTTT
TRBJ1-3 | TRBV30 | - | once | CAWSVTDSTHF | TGTGCCTGGAGTGTGACAGATTCAACCCATTTT
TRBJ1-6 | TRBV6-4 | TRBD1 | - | CASSDQDRGDNSPLHF | TGTGCCAGCAGTGACCAGGACAGGGGGGATAATTCACCCCTCCACTTT
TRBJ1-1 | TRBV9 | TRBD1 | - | CASSSGIQGAGNTEAFF | TGTGCCAGCAGCTCAGGGATACAGGGGGCAGGGAACACTGAAGCTTTCTTT
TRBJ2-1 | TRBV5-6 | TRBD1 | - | CASSWGQGPYNEQFF | TGTGCCAGCAGCTGGGGACAGGGCCCCTACAATGAGCAGTTCTTC
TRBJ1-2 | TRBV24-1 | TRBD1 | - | CATSDHQQGFRDGYTF | TGTGCCACCAGTGACCACCAACAGGGGTTCAGGGATGGCTACACCTTC
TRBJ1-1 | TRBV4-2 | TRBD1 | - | CASSIGTGGTEAFF | TGTGCCAGCAGCATAGGGACAGGGGGCACTGAAGCTTTCTTT
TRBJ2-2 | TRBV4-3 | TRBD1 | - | CASSHPRQGGTGELFF | TGCGCCAGCAGCCACCCTAGACAGGGGGGCACCGGGGAGCTGTTTTTT
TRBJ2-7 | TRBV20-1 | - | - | CSASRGERETYEQYF | TGCAGTGCTAGTCGGGGAGAGAGGGAAACCTACGAGCAGTACTTC
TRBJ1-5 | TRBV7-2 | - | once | CASSLGRLAVPQHF | TGTGCCAGCAGCCTAGGGAGACTCGCAGTGCCCCAGCATTTT
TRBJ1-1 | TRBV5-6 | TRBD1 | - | CASSPGTGLTEAFF | TGTGCCAGCAGCCCCGGGACAGGGTTAACTGAAGCTTTCTTT
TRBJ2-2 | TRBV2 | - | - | CASSSPRGGNTGELFF | TGTGCCAGCAGCAGCCCGAGGGGGGGGAACACCGGGGAGCTGTTTTTT
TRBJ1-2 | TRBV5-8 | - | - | CASSLGQHLTNYGYTF | TGTGCCAGCAGCTTGGGACAGCACCTAACTAACTATGGCTACACCTTC
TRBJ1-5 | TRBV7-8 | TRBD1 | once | CASSLTGGAGNQPQHF | TGTGCCAGCAGCTTGACAGGGGGCGCAGGCAATCAGCCCCAGCATTTT
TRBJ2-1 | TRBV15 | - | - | CATSSDRNSYNEQFF | TGTGCCACCAGCTCCGACAGAAACTCCTACAATGAGCAGTTCTTC
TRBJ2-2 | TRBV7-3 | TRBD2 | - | CASSRGGPLSGELFF | TGTGCCAGCAGCCGCGGGGGGCCACTATCCGGGGAGCTGTTTTTT